The next 23 T cell receptor beta chains were all read from a single sample in a study of post-analysis software for immune sequencing data. Regarding the study as a whole: Patients used about five TRBV segments, including TRBV5-6, TRBV5-1 and TRBV20-1, more often than controls.

Unique molecular identifiers were carried by the TCR beta cDNA libraries. Each CDR3 protein is one row after TCRdb ran MiXCR on the PCR reads. This table holds roughly 600,000 distinct CDR3 sequences, about 40% found once. Their cognate antigens are unknown. Input material: blood. These receptors came from a girl under 18 with multiple sclerosis.

This clonotype was observed a handful of times. The chain's CDR3 is CASSSLKQRGGVPEQYF. CDR3 in DNA: TGTGCCAGCAGCTCGTTGAAACAGCGGGGGGGCGTTCCCGAGCAGTACTTC. The J gene is TRBJ2-5, the V gene TRBV7-9, with TRBD2 identical over 10 bases. TRBJ2-7 matches the DNA end more closely, so the J call is doubtful. CDR1 and CDR2 from the germline V gene are SEHNR and FQNEAQ (reference sequence). The CDR3 runs 17 residues.

The chain employs TRBV7-6 and TRBJ2-2, with 7 positions matching TRBD2. CDR1 SGHVS and CDR2 FNYEAQ come from the germline V gene. The ends lost 2 bases at V and 1 base at J; junction bases unmatched: 7. The CDR3 runs to 17 residues. This CDR3 reads CASSLPRSGENTGELFF. The CDR3 DNA follows: TGTGCCAGCAGCTTACCCCGCAGCGGGGAGAACACCGGGGAGCTGTTTTTT.

This clonotype has more than one count but fewer than ten. The chain joins TRBV15 to TRBJ2-7, with 8 bases aligning to TRBD2. V was pared by 3 bases and J by 3 bases, with 1 base of the junction left unmatched. Germline V CDR1 and CDR2: LNHNV, YYDKDF (reference sequence). The CDR3 has 13 amino acids. The CDR3 here is CATSRGLDYEQYF. CDR3 nucleotide sequence: TGTGCCACCAGCAGGGGACTAGACTACGAGCAGTACTTC.

This sequence joins TRBV30 and TRBJ2-1; TRBD1 agrees at 11 bases. V lost 0 bases to trimming and J lost 9 bases; unmatched junction nucleotides: 7. The CDR3 is 15 residues long. Germline CDR1 GTSNPN, CDR2 SVGIG (reference sequence). CDR3 DNA: TGTGCCTGGAGTGTACTAGGACAGGGGGCGCGTGAGCAGTTCTTC. Its translation is CAWSVLGQGAREQFF. Using reference TRBV30 and TRBJ2-1 for the parts outside the CDR3, the full variable domain is SQTIHQWPATLVQPVGSPLSLECTVEGTSNPNLYWYRQAAGRGLQLLFYSVGIGQISSEVPQNLSASRPQDRQFILSSKKLLLSDSGFYLCAWSVLGQGAREQFFGPGTRLTVL.

The chain is built from TRBV9 and TRBJ1-3, with D unresolved. Trimming shortened V by 0 bases and J by 0 bases, and 4 bases separated the two germline ends. Germline loops: CDR1 SGDLS, CDR2 YYNGEE. There are 14 residues in the CDR3. The CDR3 DNA sequence: TGTGCCAGCAGCGTAGGGCGCTCTGGAAACACCATATATTTT. Translating it yields CASSVGRSGNTIYF. Full variable domain (rest looked up from reference TRBV9 and TRBJ1-3): DSGVTQTPKHLITATGQRVTLRCSPRSGDLSVYWYQQSLDQGLQFLIQYYNGEERAKGNILERFSAQQFPDLHSELNLSSLELGDSALYFCASSVGRSGNTIYFGEGSWLTVV.

The chain combines TRBV29-1 with TRBJ2-1; 9 bases agree with TRBD1. CDR1 and CDR2 from the germline V gene are SQVTM and ANQGSEA. V dropped 8 bases and J dropped 3; count of bases not matched to a gene: 5. The CDR3 runs 13 residues. CDR3 in amino acids: CSTPGQGYNEQFF. The DNA for the CDR3 is TGCAGCACCCCGGGACAGGGCTACAATGAGCAGTTCTTC.

The genes are TRBV15 and TRBJ2-5; D is perhaps TRBD2 (6 bases). The CDR3 covers 14 residues. V was shortened by 0 bases and J by 4 bases, with 9 bases between the two germline ends. Germline CDR1 reads LNHNV; CDR2 reads YYDKDF (reference sequence). The CDR3 DNA is TGTGCCACCAGCAGAGATGTGGGGGGAGAGACCCAGTACTTC. It specifies CATSRDVGGETQYF.

The chain joins TRBV4-1 to TRBJ1-2; 7 bases are a match to TRBD1. This CDR3 has 14 residues. Unmatched junction bases numbered 3, after V lost 3 bases and J lost 2 bases. Germline CDR1 and CDR2: MGHRA and YSYEKL. The chain's CDR3 is CASSHPGQNYGYTF. In DNA form, the CDR3 reads TGCGCCAGCAGCCACCCGGGACAGAACTATGGCTACACCTTC.

Note on this clonotype: Relative to the germline gene, one junction end is altered; a read error may explain this. This chain uses TRBV6-4 with TRBJ2-5; TRBD2 aligns across 11 bases. The CDR3 is 15 amino acids. Germline V lookup: CDR1 MRHNA, CDR2 SNTAGT. The CDR3 nucleotides are TGTGCCAGCAGCGTACTAGCGGGGGACCAAGAGACCCACTACTTC. Protein sequence: CASSVLAGDQETHYF.

The J gene is TRBJ2-3, the V gene TRBV5-1; no clear D gene. The CDR3 covers 15 residues. Trimming removed 2 bases from V and 2 bases from J, with 12 bases in between. CDR1 SGHRS and CDR2 YFSETQ come from the germline V gene. CDR3 in amino acids: CASSLDPDPTDTQYF. The CDR3 DNA follows: TGCGCCAGCAGCTTAGACCCGGATCCCACAGATACGCAGTATTTT.

This clonotype was seen more than once but under ten times. V is TRBV20-1 and J is TRBJ2-5; D may match TRBD1 or TRBD2 (6 bases each). CDR3 length: 13 amino acids. Trimming took off 3 bases at V and 2 bases at J, with 10 bases between the two ends. Germline loops: CDR1 DFQATT, CDR2 SNEGSKA (reference sequence). CDR3 DNA: TGCAGTGCTAGGGGGGGCCAACAAGAGACCCAGTACTTC. Its translation is CSARGGQQETQYF.

The V call is TRBV20-1, the J call TRBJ2-1, with D possibly matching TRBD2 (7 bases). This CDR3 is 15 amino acids long. Germline V gene lookup returns CDR1 DFQATT and CDR2 SNEGSKA (reference sequence). V was pared by 7 bases and J by 9 bases, with 25 bases between. CDR3 residues: CSGGSAGALYAEQFF. Here the CDR3 DNA reads TGCAGTGGGGGGTCTGCGGGGGCCCTGTACGCTGAGCAGTTCTTC.

The chain carries TRBV3-1 and TRBJ2-7; 10 bases align to TRBD2. Judging by the DNA end, TRBJ2-1 fits better; the J call may be wrong. The V gene's germline CDR1 is LGHDT and CDR2 YNNKEL (reference sequence). CDR3 length: 14 residues. As DNA, the CDR3 is TGTGCCAGCAGCCAAAGCGGGGGGGACAATGAGCAGTTCTTC. Encoded protein: CASSQSGGDNEQFF.

The chain is built from TRBV20-1 and TRBJ2-1, with 9 nucleotides matching TRBD2. Germline V gene lookup returns CDR1 DFQATT and CDR2 SNEGSKA (reference sequence). The CDR3 runs 13 residues. CDR3 DNA: TGCAGGGTCCTTGCGGGGGGGTACAATGAGCAGTTCTTC. The encoded protein is CRVLAGGYNEQFF.

The chain employs TRBV12-3 or TRBV12-4 and TRBJ2-7; a weak D match, TRBD1 (6 bases). V lost 3 bases and J lost 5, with 11 bases in between. The CDR3 is made up of 13 amino acids. The CDR3 is CASSLQGLHEQYF. The CDR3, as DNA: TGTGCCAGCAGTTTGCAGGGGTTACACGAGCAGTACTTC.

This clonotype has a single count. The genes are TRBV5-1 and TRBJ2-5, with D tentatively TRBD2 (6 bases). The V gene lost 3 bases and the J gene lost 4 bases, with 16 bases spanning the gap. Germline CDR1 reads SGHRS; CDR2 reads YFSETQ. CDR3 size: 15 residues. This CDR3 reads CASSSGLTYRETQYF. CDR3 DNA sequence: TGCGCCAGCAGCTCGGGACTCACATACCGAGAGACCCAGTACTTC.

V usage is TRBV7-3 and J usage is TRBJ2-5, with TRBD1 matching 11 bases. Germline V gene lookup returns CDR1 SGHTA and CDR2 FQGTGA. This CDR3 has 12 amino acids. Trimming took 4 bases from V and 11 from J; bases not matched to a gene: 3. The CDR3 nucleotides are TGTGCCAGCAGCTCGGGACAGGGGGTGCAGTACTTC. Translating it yields CASSSGQGVQYF.

This chain uses TRBV29-1 with TRBJ1-5, with D possibly being TRBD1 (5 bases). CDR1 and CDR2 (germline): SQVTM, ANQGSEA. This CDR3 comprises 15 residues. Trimming shortened V by 0 bases and J by 0 bases, and 9 bases separated the two germline ends. The CDR3 DNA follows: TGCAGCGTTGAAGAGGCGGGACTTAGCAATCAGCCCCAGCATTTT. Translating gives CSVEEAGLSNQPQHF.

This clonotype was seen more than once but under ten times. This chain links TRBV7-9 with TRBJ2-1; TRBD2 aligns across 10 bases. V dropped 5 bases and J dropped 3; count of bases not matched to a gene: 7. The CDR3 is 16 amino acids. Germline-derived CDR1 and CDR2 are SEHNR and FQNEAQ (reference sequence). The CDR3 protein is CASSLSSSGSYNEQFF. The CDR3 nucleotides read TGTGCCAGCAGCCTCAGCTCTAGCGGGAGCTACAATGAGCAGTTCTTC. Variable domain in full (rest from reference TRBV7-9 and TRBJ2-1): DTGVSQNPRHKITKRGQNVTFRCDPISEHNRLYWYRQTLGQGPEFLTYFQNEAQLEKSRLLSDRFSAERPKGSFSTLEIQRTEQGDSAMYLCASSLSSSGSYNEQFFGPGTRLTVL.

In nucleotides, the CDR3 is TGTGCCATCAGTGAAGGTGGCCGGAGCTCCTACGAGCAGTACTTC. This sequence encodes CAISEGGRSSYEQYF. The chain combines TRBV10-3 with TRBJ2-7; D is ambiguous. The CDR3 has 15 residues. Trimming stripped 3 bases from V and 0 bases from J, with 12 bases between. The germline V gene encodes CDR1 ENHRY and CDR2 SYGVKD.

V gene TRBV27 combines with J gene TRBJ2-1; D call uncertain. Trimming pared 0 bases from V and 6 bases from J, leaving 12 bases between. Per the germline V gene, CDR1 is MNHEY and CDR2 is SMNVEV (reference sequence). The CDR3 sequence is 15 residues long. This chain's CDR3 is CASSLSGTGSNEQFF. The CDR3 DNA is TGTGCCAGCAGTTTATCCGGAACGGGCAGCAATGAGCAGTTCTTC.

The CDR3 loop is CASSLEQGARGETQYF. CDR3 coding DNA: TGTGCCAGCAGCTTGGAACAGGGGGCGCGGGGGGAGACCCAGTACTTC. This chain links TRBV5-4 with TRBJ2-5, with TRBD1 matching over 9 bases. Germline loops: CDR1 SGHNT, CDR2 YYREEE (reference sequence). Unmatched junction bases numbered 8, after V lost 0 bases and J lost 5 bases. This CDR3 has 16 amino acids. Based on the CDR3 plus reference TRBV5-4 and TRBJ2-5, the full variable domain is ETGVTQSPTHLIKTRGQQVTLRCSSQSGHNTVSWYQQALGQGPQFIFQYYREEENGRGNFPPRFSGLQFPNYSSELNVNALELDDSALYLCASSLEQGARGETQYFGPGTRLLVL.

This clonotype was detected a few times. This rearrangement joins TRBV29-1 to TRBJ2-1; D is possibly TRBD2 (7 bases). Germline V CDR1 and CDR2: SQVTM, ANQGSEA. The CDR3 is made up of 14 amino acids. V shed 7 bases and J shed 0 bases, with 13 bases lying between them. DNA for the CDR3: TGCAGCGCCGGGGGGCGGATCTCCTACAATGAGCAGTTCTTC. It encodes CSAGGRISYNEQFF.